This record covers a single TCR beta chain. There are many counts of this clonotype. Its antigen is unknown. Per-nucleotide qualities are absent, and no much larger clonotype sits a single base away. What the time point label conveys for this sample: longitudinal time-point 3. Unsorted PBMC libraries were generated from 2 million PBMCs stored in RNAlater at -80 °C until RNA extraction. Peripheral blood was subjected to Ficoll-Hypaque density gradient centrifugation to isolate PBMCs, which were then cryopreserved in liquid nitrogen. This sample stems from a study of neurological immune-mediated disorders (dated by TCRdb to about 2019). Looking at the study overall: Using UMI-based sequencing, the study compared peripheral blood TCR-beta repertoires from patients with HTLV-I-associated myelopathy (HAM/TSP), patients with multiple sclerosis, and healthy controls. Longitudinal HAM/TSP donors and healthy donors each had 3 time-points at intervals of about 3-40 months. Longitudinal samples, technical triplicates and paired sorted CD4+ and CD8+ T-cell subsets, alongside PBMC samples, were included among the approximately 110 TCR-beta libraries. The cohort comprised 68 subjects: around 15 HAM/TSP patients, 35 or so multiple sclerosis patients and 20 or so healthy controls. The full study reports these points: No identical CDR3 amino acid sequences were shared among expanded clones across subjects, suggesting private TCR-beta repertoires in all groups. TCR clonal expansion was greatest in HAM/TSP patients and smallest in MS patients, who ranked below even healthy controls.

CDR1 is given as DFQATT and CDR2 as SNEGSKA, both from the germline V gene (reference sequence). The junction shows trimming of 5 bases on V and 1 base on J, plus 15 bases between the germline ends. The CDR3 runs 14 residues from the cysteine to the phenylalanine. Just the 42-base CDR3 DNA is kept, in frame starting at base 1. cDNA was synthesized by template-switch 5'RACE using a primer with a 10-nucleotide random unique molecular identifier that tagged each TCR transcript. Over 200 million TCR-beta sequences, covering 15-18 subjects, were produced in each sequencing run. The RNeasy kit was used to extract total RNA. Using the KAPA Real-time Library Amplification kit, TCR-beta VDJ regions were amplified with primers for the TCR constant region and the 5'RACE anchor. A first PCR added sample indexes and Illumina adaptors, after which a second PCR increased the library yield. After purification with Ampure beads, the TCR product of roughly 650 bp was size-selected on a 2% E-gel SizeSelection system. Before pooling, library quality was checked on a Bioanalyzer, concentration was measured with Qubit, and libraries were quantified with the Kapa Library Quantification kit. An Illumina HiSeq 2500 sequenced the libraries paired-end 2 x 150 bp. To increase sequence diversity, roughly 24-31% phiX was spiked into each library pool. Turning to the authors' computational methods: Quality-filtered reads were processed with the UMI-based MiGEC pipeline, which removed over 80% of raw TCR sequences during error correction. VDJ genes were aligned to IMGT germline references, and each clonotype was defined by a unique CDR3 amino acid sequence together with V-J genes. VDJtools evaluated clonal expansion, Shannon diversity and CDR3 relatedness (CalcPairwiseDistances, ClusterSamples); CLCbio workbench built phylogenetic trees. Expanded clones were defined as having at least 8 unique UMIs, based on coefficient-of-variation modelling across technical triplicates. Using fastp trimming at Q25 and MiXCR clonotype assembly, TCRdb reanalyzed the public sequencing data and kept in-frame beta chains. For every CDR3 protein sequence, its rows merge into one entry that carries the most common genes and DNA. The V and J calls were not made by the authors but by TCRdb's processing. Here the sample has under 130,000 distinct CDR3 sequences; about a tenth occur a single time. 3.1% of the sample belongs to the ten largest clones.

Input material: PBMCs. The receptor's source is a female donor with HTLV-1-associated myelopathy (HAM/TSP). The chain is assembled from TRBV20-1 and TRBJ2-7; D gene: possibly TRBD1, on 6 matching bases. The CDR3 corresponds to CSASKPTGSYEQYF. The DNA is as follows: TGCAGTGCTTCTAAGCCGACAGGTTCCTACGAGCAGTACTTC.